This T cell receptor beta chain was obtained from a study of ipilimumab plus nivolumab after autologous stem cell transplantation. As concerns this clone: Antigen specificity is unknown.

Germline V gene lookup returns CDR1 KGHSY and CDR2 FQNENV. The CDR3 covers 14 residues. Trimming took off 0 bases at V and 4 bases at J, with 9 bases between the two ends. Clones were sequenced by immunoSEQ multiplex PCR, and TCRdb holds only the in-frame ones, with some missing. This table holds about 83,000 clones, about 83% found once. Findings and caveats of the study: TCR repertoire, Treg phenotype and gut microbiota reportedly support more study of this approach.

Through week 26, nivolumab 3 mg/kg IV was given weeks 1, 4, 7, 10, then biweekly. The chain couples TRBV16 to TRBJ1-2; D is uncertain. This TCR derives from a male donor with diffuse large B-cell lymphoma. Sequenced material: PBMCs, taken in a trial of ipilimumab plus nivolumab as post-transplant consolidation. CDR3 in DNA: TGTGCCAGCAGCCAATCCGGCAGGTTCTATGGCTACACCTTC. Translation: CASSQSGRFYGYTF.